This T cell receptor (beta chain) was sequenced during a study of T cell responses to AZD1222 COVID-19 vaccine. Germline CDR1 MNHEY, CDR2 SVGAGI. The junction had 9 bases not matched to a gene; V was cut back by 6 bases and J by 4 bases. The CDR3 sequence is 15 residues long. Only in-frame clones appear in the TCRdb table, and some are missing; sequencing was by immunoSEQ multiplex PCR. The sample has roughly 190,000 clones; more than 85% are singletons. The sample was peripheral blood, taken on day 0 of AZD1222 vaccination. The clonotype comes from an adult in good health. V and J are TRBV6-5 and TRBJ2-1; 7 bases are shared with TRBD2. The CDR3 DNA reads TGTGCCAGCAGGGAGGGAATAGCGGGTTACAATGAGCAGTTCTTC. As protein: CASREGIAGYNEQFF.